The rows below give T cell receptor beta chains drawn from one sample of a study of control samples from healthy donors and cancer patients. Clones were sequenced by immunoSEQ multiplex PCR, and TCRdb holds only the in-frame ones, with some missing. This repertoire shows 65,000 to 75,000 clones, roughly 87% found once; its top ten account for over 3.5%. Specimen: blood. The origin of the receptors is a woman aged 45 to 65 in good health. Each CDR3 is given without its conserved first and last residue. Clone size is given for some rows only: seen once, a few or many times, or a class if the clone is expanded.

J,size,V,CDR3
TRBJ2-3,few,TRBV4-2,ASSHSSGGVGSTDTQY
TRBJ2-2,once,TRBV29-1,SVAGTGGLIGELF
TRBJ2-7,.,TRBV19,ASSIEAGTYEQY
TRBJ2-1,.,TRBV5-4,ASSRQGLNNEQF
TRBJ2-7,.,TRBV7-9,ASGRLGRDYEQY
TRBJ2-2,.,TRBV3-1/TRBV3-2,ASTLVSGRALTGELF
TRBJ2-5,.,TRBV5-4,ASSNGTAEETQY
TRBJ2-3,.,TRBV19,ASRVTSGRDTQY
TRBJ2-5,.,TRBV11-1,ASSLTSGVEETQY
TRBJ2-7,.,TRBV7-6,ASSPGLAASSYEQY
TRBJ2-7,.,TRBV28,ASREYEQY
TRBJ1-5,once,TRBV12-5,ASGPSQDRGNQPQH
TRBJ1-1,.,TRBV7-2,ASTFRTDFFTEAF
TRBJ2-7,.,TRBV28,ASSPGQPYEQY
TRBJ1-5,.,TRBV19,ASSPGGDQPQH
TRBJ2-1,.,TRBV6-4,ASSETSGRANEQF
TRBJ1-2,once,TRBV7-3,ASSKEDRSGGYT
TRBJ1-4,.,TRBV5-1,ASSLGLDEKLF
TRBJ2-1,.,TRBV7-9,ASSRTGDEQF
TRBJ2-7,.,TRBV5-6,ASLVLGASYEQY
TRBJ2-1,.,TRBV10-3,AISPGLAGGAYYNEQF
TRBJ1-2,.,TRBV29-1,SVERIPGTDYGYT
TRBJ2-5,.,TRBV19,ATSGQGVTQY
TRBJ2-3,.,TRBV10-3,AISSSGRIDTQY
TRBJ2-3,.,TRBV27,ASSSLVGTDTQY
TRBJ2-3,.,TRBV18,ASSNSGTSGSTTQY
TRBJ1-1,.,TRBV2,ASRGGGEAF
TRBJ2-1,.,TRBV2,ASSGTSGTYNEQF
TRBJ2-2,.,TRBV5-1,ASSFRLLNTGELF
TRBJ1-2,.,TRBV9,ASSVAGYGYT
TRBJ2-7,few,TRBV29-1,SVARGTGEQY
TRBJ2-3,.,TRBV7-2,ASSWTAGDTDTQY
TRBJ2-7,.,TRBV6-5,ASSPPVEYEQY
TRBJ2-2,few,TRBV4-1,ASSQGRGRLAGVTRGELF
TRBJ1-2,.,TRBV28,ASSLSQGAAPYT
TRBJ2-2,once,TRBV19,ASRRESNTGELF
TRBJ2-1,.,TRBV21-1,ASSKKRQGIALVSYNEQF
TRBJ2-1,few,TRBV14,ASSPGDYYNEQF
TRBJ1-6,.,TRBV7-3,ASSLGTWASPLH
TRBJ2-3,.,TRBV2,ASSWGLAGGSTDTQY
TRBJ2-1,.,TRBV11-2,ASSSTLTEQF
TRBJ1-4,.,TRBV7-9,ASSPGGGREKVIEKLF
TRBJ1-1,.,TRBV19,ASSIDRANTEAF
TRBJ2-7,.,TRBV15,ATGTGGFRGSYEQY
TRBJ2-7,.,TRBV28,ASKFRGPSSYEQY
TRBJ2-1,.,TRBV3-1/TRBV3-2,ASSQDGGGRQF
TRBJ2-1,.,TRBV28,ASTTNYNEQF
TRBJ2-2,.,TRBV9,ASSVDPDTGELF
TRBJ2-7,.,TRBV28,ASSPGVGEQY
TRBJ1-1,.,TRBV7-2,ASSLGLTGAEAF
TRBJ1-3,once,TRBV5-1,ASGGGRASGNTIY
TRBJ1-5,.,TRBV6-5,ASSRTGRQPQH